This T cell receptor beta chain is from a study of T cell responses to AZD1222 COVID-19 vaccine. Points on this clone: No antigen is known for it.

Some clones are missing from TCRdb's copy, which holds only in-frame ones; the method was immunoSEQ multiplex PCR. Of approximately 130,000 clones listed, more than 85% are singletons. J lost 6 bases, V lost 1 base, and 6 bases had no gene match. CDR3 size: 15 residues. Germline values: CDR1 GTSNPN, CDR2 SVGIG (reference sequence). Study-wide findings and caveats: Mapped onto spike, vaccine-associated CD4 TCRs spanned it and were dominant at 160-218 and 743-854. Compared with day 0, the breadth and depth of the Spike-specific TCR repertoire rose significantly after two doses of AZD1222. Most donors were white British, females outnumbered males, and clonal diversity was possibly underestimated.

The sequencing here drew on peripheral blood, taken on day 0 of AZD1222 vaccination. The clonotype originates from an adult in good health. The chain links TRBV30 to TRBJ1-5, with 10 bases matching TRBD1. CDR3 in amino acids: CAWSGPGQGGQPQHF. The CDR3 coding sequence is TGTGCCTGGAGTGGACCTGGACAGGGGGGTCAGCCCCAGCATTTT.